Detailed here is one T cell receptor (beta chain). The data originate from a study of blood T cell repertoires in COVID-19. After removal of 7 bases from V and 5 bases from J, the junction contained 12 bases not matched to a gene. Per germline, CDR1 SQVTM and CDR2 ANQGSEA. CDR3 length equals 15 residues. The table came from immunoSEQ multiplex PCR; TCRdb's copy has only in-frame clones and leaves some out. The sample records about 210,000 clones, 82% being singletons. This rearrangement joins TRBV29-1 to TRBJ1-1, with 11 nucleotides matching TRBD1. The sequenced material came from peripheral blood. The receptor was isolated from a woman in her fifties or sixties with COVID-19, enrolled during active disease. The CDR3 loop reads CSASAGTGGRTEAFF. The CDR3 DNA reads TGCAGCGCCTCTGCCGGGACAGGGGGAAGAACTGAAGCTTTCTTT.